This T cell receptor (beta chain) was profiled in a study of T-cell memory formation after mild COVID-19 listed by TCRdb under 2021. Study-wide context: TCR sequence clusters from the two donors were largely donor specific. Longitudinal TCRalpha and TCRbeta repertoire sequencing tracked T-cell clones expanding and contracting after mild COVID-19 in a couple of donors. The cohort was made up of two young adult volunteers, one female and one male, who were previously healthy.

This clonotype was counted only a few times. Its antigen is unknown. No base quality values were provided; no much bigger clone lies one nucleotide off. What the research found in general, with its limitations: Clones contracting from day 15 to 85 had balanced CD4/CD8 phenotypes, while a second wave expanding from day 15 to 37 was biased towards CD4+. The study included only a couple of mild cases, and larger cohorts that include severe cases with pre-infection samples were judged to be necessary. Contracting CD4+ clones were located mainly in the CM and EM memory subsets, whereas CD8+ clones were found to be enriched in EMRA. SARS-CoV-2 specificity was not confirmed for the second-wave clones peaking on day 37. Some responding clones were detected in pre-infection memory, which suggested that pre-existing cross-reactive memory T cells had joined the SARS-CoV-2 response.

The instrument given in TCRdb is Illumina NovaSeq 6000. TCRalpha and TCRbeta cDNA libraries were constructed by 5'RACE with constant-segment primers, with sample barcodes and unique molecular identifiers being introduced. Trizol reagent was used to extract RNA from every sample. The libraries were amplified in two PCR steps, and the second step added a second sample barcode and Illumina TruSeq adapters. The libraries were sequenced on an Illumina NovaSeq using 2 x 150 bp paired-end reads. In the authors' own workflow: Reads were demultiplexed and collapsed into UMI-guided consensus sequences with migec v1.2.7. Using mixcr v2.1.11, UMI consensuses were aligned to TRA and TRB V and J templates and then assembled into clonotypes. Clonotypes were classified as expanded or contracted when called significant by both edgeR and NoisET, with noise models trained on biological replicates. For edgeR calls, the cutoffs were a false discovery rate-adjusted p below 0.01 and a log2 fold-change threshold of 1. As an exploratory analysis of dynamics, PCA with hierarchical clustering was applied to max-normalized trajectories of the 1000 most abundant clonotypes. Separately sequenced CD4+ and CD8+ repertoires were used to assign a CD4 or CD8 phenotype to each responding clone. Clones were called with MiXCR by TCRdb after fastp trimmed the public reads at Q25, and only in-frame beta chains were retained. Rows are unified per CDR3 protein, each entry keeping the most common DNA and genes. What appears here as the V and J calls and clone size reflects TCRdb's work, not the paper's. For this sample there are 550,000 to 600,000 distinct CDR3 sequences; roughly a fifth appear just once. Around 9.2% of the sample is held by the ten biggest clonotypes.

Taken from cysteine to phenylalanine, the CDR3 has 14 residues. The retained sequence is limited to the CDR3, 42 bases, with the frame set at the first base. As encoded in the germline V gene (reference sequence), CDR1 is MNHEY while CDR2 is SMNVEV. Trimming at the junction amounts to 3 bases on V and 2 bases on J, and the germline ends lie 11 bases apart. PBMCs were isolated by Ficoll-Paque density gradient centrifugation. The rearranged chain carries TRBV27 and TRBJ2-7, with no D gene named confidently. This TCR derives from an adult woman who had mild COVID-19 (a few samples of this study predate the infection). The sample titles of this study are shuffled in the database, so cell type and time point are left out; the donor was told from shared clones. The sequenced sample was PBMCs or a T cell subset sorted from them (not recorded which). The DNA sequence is TGTGCCAGCAGTTTTGGTAGGGCCGCCTACGAGCAGTACTTC. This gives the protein CASSFGRAAYEQYF.